Described below is a single TCR beta chain sequence and its context. The clone's antigen remains unknown. Base quality data are lacking; no much larger clone is found one base away. There are 17 amino acids in the CDR3, from cysteine to phenylalanine inclusive. Here the CDR3 DNA is all that survives: 51 bases in frame from base 1. V has 5 bases trimmed and J has 7 bases trimmed; junction bases matching no gene number 11. From a lookup of the germline V gene (reference sequence), CDR1 and CDR2 are SEHNR and FQNEAQ. Instrument used: Illumina HiSeq 2500. Quantitative 5'-RACE with molecular barcodes was the method used to prepare the TCR beta libraries. The paper's processing steps were these. A new computational method based on a probabilistic model of VDJ rearrangement was used to identify disease-linked TCR variants. Clones were called with MiXCR by TCRdb after fastp trimmed the public reads at Q25, and only in-frame beta chains were retained. When rows share a CDR3 protein, they turn into one entry using the most common DNA and genes. It is TCRdb's table, rather than the study itself, that gives the V and J calls and clone size. A total of about 450,000 distinct CDR3 sequences appear in this sample, about 25% of them only once. Together, the top ten hold about 0.92% of the sample.

The data were taken from a study of CD8 T cells in ankylosing spondylitis (dated by TCRdb to about 2017). Regarding the research as a whole: To find TCR variants linked to disease, the study profiled T cell receptor beta repertoires in ankylosing spondylitis patients and healthy donors. The full study cohort was made up of approximately 24 ankylosing spondylitis patients and 95 to 130 healthy donors. Peripheral blood was sampled, and synovial fluid was additionally collected from ankylosing spondylitis patients.

The paper's findings and limits, for the study overall: The disease-linked clones had a CD8+ phenotype and were found at relatively low frequencies in peripheral blood. Some TCR beta motif variants had previously been reported in synovial fluid and blood of reactive arthritis patients, which suggested common disease-initiation mechanisms. The disease-linked clones were reported as significantly enriched in matched synovial fluid samples from ankylosing spondylitis patients. Blood from ankylosing spondylitis patients appeared to be characterized by a TCR beta motif composed of several highly homologous amino acid variants.

The V gene is TRBV7-9 and the J gene is TRBJ2-7, with 16 middle bases fitting TRBD2. The origin of this receptor is a male donor with ankylosing spondylitis. The sequenced sample was blood, either unsorted or a sorted T cell fraction (not recorded which). The base sequence is TGTGCCAGCAGCCTTATCCCGGGACTAGCGGGAGGGAGAGAGCAGTACTTC. Its product reads: CASSLIPGLAGGREQYF.